The 5 T cell receptor beta chains listed next were all sequenced from one sample in a study of blood T cell repertoires in COVID-19 (dated by TCRdb to the early 2020s). Libraries were built with the immunoSEQ multiplex PCR assay. Not all clones reach the TCRdb copy of this immuneACCESS table, which keeps in-frame sequences only. Checked studies attribute under half of the gap to unresolved V genes and leave the rest unexplained. Recorded for this sample are some 95,000 clones; about 80% of them occurred a single time. The ten top clones hold over 6% of the sample. Sequenced sample: peripheral blood. The origin of the receptors is a man aged 70-80 years with acute or convalescent COVID-19.

CDR3 protein: CASSPWTGGGYEQYF. DNA of the CDR3: TGTGCCAGCAGCCCGTGGACAGGTGGGGGTTACGAGCAGTACTTC. The V call is TRBV7-2, the J call TRBJ2-7; TRBD1 matches at 7 bases. The CDR3 has 15 amino acids. V trimming: 5 bases; J trimming: 4 bases; junction bases outside the gene matches: 11. Germline CDR1 and CDR2: SGHTA and FQGNSA. Variable domain in full (rest from reference TRBV7-2 and TRBJ2-7): GAGVSQSPSNKVTEKGKDVELRCDPISGHTALYWYRQSLGQGLEFLIYFQGNSAPDKSGLPSDRFSAERTGGSVSTLTIQRTQQEDSAVYLCASSPWTGGGYEQYFGPGTRLTVT.

V and J are TRBV27 and TRBJ1-5; weak D call: TRBD1 (6 bases). The CDR3 spans 14 residues. Per the germline V gene, CDR1 is MNHEY and CDR2 is SMNVEV (reference sequence). The ends were cut back, 5 bases at V and 4 bases at J, with 12 bases in the middle. For the CDR3, the DNA is TGTGCCAGCAGTCAACGGACAGCGAATCAGCCCCAGCATTTT. Translation: CASSQRTANQPQHF.

The genes are TRBV7-2 and TRBJ1-4, with D unresolved. Germline V gene lookup returns CDR1 SGHTA and CDR2 FQGNSA. The ends were cut back, 0 bases at V and 0 bases at J, with 8 bases in the middle. This CDR3 has 16 residues. Here the CDR3 reads CASSLASVATNEKLFF. CDR3 DNA: TGTGCCAGCAGCTTAGCGTCGGTAGCAACTAATGAAAAACTGTTTTTT.

The chain links TRBV19 to TRBJ1-5; 7 bases are shared with TRBD1. CDR3 size: 16 residues. V lost 10 bases and J lost 3; bases outside the gene matches: 15. Germline CDR1 reads LNHDA; CDR2 reads SQIVND (reference sequence). The CDR3 here is CATLATGQTNNQPQHF. The CDR3 bases are TGTGCCACCTTAGCGACGGGACAGACTAACAATCAGCCCCAGCATTTT.

V is TRBV2 and J is TRBJ1-5; 8 bases map to TRBD1. The trim removed 3 bases at V and 4 bases at J, leaving 11 bases unmatched. Germline-derived CDR1 and CDR2 are SNHLY and FYNNEI. This CDR3 comprises 17 residues. The CDR3 bases are TGTGCCAGCAGTGACCCGGACAGGGTAAAGGTAAATCAGCCCCAGCATTTT. The encoded protein is CASSDPDRVKVNQPQHF.